Listed here are 2 T cell receptor beta chains from one sample, sequenced in a study of cytomegalovirus exposure and HLA in healthy donors (dated by TCRdb to about 2017). The library was prepared using the immunoSEQ multiplex PCR assay. For the multiplex PCR, a mixture combining 60 forward primers for TCR Vbeta segments and 13 reverse primers for TCR Jbeta segments was used. What TCRdb holds here is the immuneACCESS table cut down to in-frame rearrangements. Part of the clones is not present; checked against another copy, under half of the missing clones reflect an unresolved V gene, and the others are unexplained. The sample table contains 100,000 to 150,000 clones; only one count was recorded for roughly 80% of them. Together, the top ten hold approximately 4% of the sample. The sample comprised PBMCs. These receptors were obtained from a man aged 18 to 35 in good health and CMV-seropositive.

This clone was recorded only once. The chain employs TRBV18 and TRBJ2-5; D might be TRBD1 (6 bases). V lost 2 bases and J lost 0, with 10 bases in between. Germline V gives CDR1 KGHSH, CDR2 LQKENI. The CDR3 has 15 amino acids. The CDR3 nucleotides are TGTGCCAGCTCACCAGCCCAGGGGAACCAAGAGACCCAGTACTTC. Its protein is CASSPAQGNQETQYF.

The V call is TRBV6-1, the J call TRBJ2-3; a possible D gene is TRBD2 (5 bases). CDR1 is MNHNS and CDR2 is SASEGT in the germline V gene. The CDR3 contains 15 residues. The V end was cut by 2 bases, the J end by 4 bases, with 13 bases between. Here the CDR3 DNA reads TGTGCCAGCAGTGAACGGGCCGAGAGGGCAGATACGCAGTATTTT. This sequence encodes CASSERAERADTQYF.